Included here is one T cell receptor (beta chain) sequence, with context. Only in-frame clones appear in the TCRdb table, and some are missing; sequencing was by immunoSEQ multiplex PCR. The table has over 130,000 clones, around 84% seen once. The data belong to a study of cytomegalovirus exposure and HLA in healthy donors. The germline V gene encodes CDR1 SGHRS and CDR2 YFSETQ. This CDR3 region has 15 residues. V was shortened by 0 bases and J by 4 bases, with 13 bases between the two germline ends. This receptor was taken from a man aged 18 to 30 in good health and CMV-seropositive. The sample comprised PBMCs. The gene calls are TRBV5-1 and TRBJ1-2; a possible D gene is TRBD1 (5 bases). DNA for the CDR3: TGCGCCAGCAGCTTGGAACCAGGGCATTCCTATGGCTACACCTTC. This codes for CASSLEPGHSYGYTF.